These 4 T cell receptor beta chains share one sample of origin, sequenced in a study of blood T cell repertoires in COVID-19. Sequenced by immunoSEQ multiplex PCR; TCRdb stores in-frame clones only, minus some. The profile shows 94,000 or so clones, 75% to 85% of them singletons. Sequences were obtained from peripheral blood. Receptor source: a man between 60 and 75 years old with acute or convalescent COVID-19.

The table lists this clone with a count of one. This chain uses TRBV25-1 with TRBJ1-5; D remains unclear. From germline, CDR1 is MGHDK and CDR2 SYGVNS. Between the trimmed V and J ends, which lost 1 base and 9 bases, there was a span of 22 bases. This CDR3 spans 17 amino acids. CDR3 DNA sequence: TGTGCCAGCAGTGAATTTAGTGTCGGAGGCTATGGTCGGCCCCAGCATTTT. It specifies CASSEFSVGGYGRPQHF.

The rearrangement uses TRBV3-1 (or the pseudogene TRBV3-2) and TRBJ1-1; a weak D match, TRBD1 (6 bases). The CDR3 extends over 13 amino acids. V was clipped by 2 bases and J by 11 bases, with 15 bases between them. Germline loops: CDR1 LGHDT, CDR2 YNNKEL (reference sequence). The CDR3 DNA sequence: TGTGCCAGCAGCCAAAGACGGTCTGGGGGCGCTTTCTTT. Encoded protein: CASSQRRSGGAFF.

The chain links TRBV27 to TRBJ2-7; TRBD1 agrees at 8 bases. Germline V gene sequence: CDR1 MNHEY, CDR2 SMNVEV (reference sequence). Trimming removed 8 bases from V and 2 bases from J; junction bases left unmatched: 5. The CDR3 is 13 amino acids. CDR3 in amino acids: CASGNRGAYEQYF. The CDR3 coding sequence is TGTGCCAGCGGGAACAGGGGGGCCTACGAGCAGTACTTC.

The rearrangement joins TRBV5-1 to TRBJ2-3, with TRBD1 matching 10 bases. This CDR3 comprises 15 residues. Germline lookup yields CDR1 SGHRS and CDR2 YFSETQ. The V segment lost 7 bases and the J segment 3 bases; nucleotides outside the gene matches: 8. CDR3 nucleotides: TGCGCCAGCGCCCCGGGGGACAGGGGTACAGATACGCAGTATTTT. Protein product: CASAPGDRGTDTQYF.